One sample yielded the 21 T cell receptor beta chains listed below, sequenced in a study of blood T cell repertoires in COVID-19. TCRdb's table, derived via immunoSEQ multiplex PCR, lists solely in-frame clones and lacks some. Of roughly 200,000 clones in the sample, around 90% were seen once. The sample taken for sequencing was peripheral blood. These receptors originate from a man between 50 and 59 years old with acute or convalescent COVID-19.

V is TRBV6-5 and J is TRBJ2-1, with D perhaps matching TRBD2 (7 bases). In germline, CDR1 is MNHEY, CDR2 SVGAGI. Trimming removed 10 bases from V and 2 bases from J, with 15 bases in between. CDR3 size: 14 residues. The CDR3 DNA reads as TGTGCCACTGGGGGGCGGGGGACCTACAATGAGCAGTTCTTC. Translation: CATGGRGTYNEQFF.

J is TRBJ1-1 and V is TRBV18; D unclear. Germline V gives CDR1 KGHSH, CDR2 LQKENI. V gave up 2 bases and J gave up 1 base, with 8 bases separating them. The CDR3 is 14 residues long. The CDR3 region is CASSPNGGNTEAFF. CDR3 sequence (DNA): TGTGCCAGCTCACCAAACGGTGGGAACACTGAAGCTTTCTTT.

The rearrangement links TRBV6-2 or TRBV6-3 to TRBJ2-5; unclear D gene. The CDR3 consists of 13 residues. The germline CDR1 and CDR2 sequences are MNHEY and SVGEGT. V was clipped by 6 bases and J by 4 bases, with 12 bases between them. The chain's CDR3 is CASSQLLLETQYF. The CDR3, as DNA: TGTGCCAGCAGCCAGCTCCTTTTAGAGACCCAGTACTTC.

V usage is TRBV5-1 and J usage is TRBJ1-6, with D unresolved. The CDR3 is made up of 15 amino acids. The V gene's germline CDR1 is SGHRS and CDR2 YFSETQ. Trimming stripped 0 bases from V and 6 bases from J, with 10 bases between. The CDR3 here is CASSLGESRNSPLHF. Here the CDR3 DNA reads TGCGCCAGCAGCTTGGGTGAGAGCCGTAATTCACCCCTCCACTTT.

The chain recombines TRBV5-8 with TRBJ1-2; 10 bases agree with TRBD1. V shed 3 bases, J shed 0 bases, and the junction held 2 bases outside the gene matches. CDR3 length: 15 amino acids. Germline V lookup: CDR1 SGHTS, CDR2 YDEGEE. The CDR3 loop reads CASSYGQGANYGYTF. Written as DNA, the CDR3 is TGTGCCAGCAGCTACGGACAGGGGGCTAACTATGGCTACACCTTC.

V usage is TRBV7-8 and J usage is TRBJ2-1; 9 bases map to TRBD1. Germline CDR1 and CDR2: SGHVS and FQNEAQ. Trimming cost V 5 bases and J 4 bases; bases outside gene matches: 6. The CDR3 contains 15 residues. The CDR3 DNA is TGTGCCAGCAGCCTACGGACAGGGGTATACAATGAGCAGTTCTTC. It yields the protein CASSLRTGVYNEQFF.

The V and J genes are TRBV6-5 and TRBJ2-1, with a tentative D call TRBD1 (6 bases). The germline V and J ends were trimmed by 6 bases and 10 bases, with 16 bases remaining between them. CDR1 and CDR2 from the germline V gene are MNHEY and SVGAGI. The CDR3 runs to 13 residues. In nucleotides, the CDR3 is TGTGCCAGCAGGAACAGGGCCTCGGGCGAGCAGTTCTTC. Its protein is CASRNRASGEQFF.

The genes are TRBV7-9 and TRBJ2-3, with 15 bases lining up with TRBD2. CDR3 size: 16 residues. V lost 2 bases to trimming and J lost 5 bases; unmatched junction nucleotides: 2. Germline assignment: CDR1 SEHNR and CDR2 FQNEAQ (reference sequence). In nucleotides, the CDR3 is TGTGCCAGCAGCTTACCGGGACTAGCGGGAGGAGATACGCAGTATTTT. It translates to CASSLPGLAGGDTQYF.

The genes are TRBV5-1 and TRBJ2-7, with a weak D call TRBD1 (5 bases). The CDR3 is 15 residues long. CDR1 and CDR2 (germline): SGHRS, YFSETQ. Trimming took off 0 bases at V and 2 bases at J, with 12 bases between the two ends. CDR3 coding DNA: TGCGCCAGCAGCTTGGTCCAGGGTCAAGCCTACGAGCAGTACTTC. Translation: CASSLVQGQAYEQYF.

The rearrangement links TRBV6-5 to TRBJ1-1; 11 bases are shared with TRBD1. V trimming: 5 bases; J trimming: 6 bases; junction bases outside the gene matches: 5. The V gene's germline CDR1 is MNHEY and CDR2 SVGAGI. The CDR3 is 14 residues long. This chain's CDR3 is CASSIGQGAPEAFF. In DNA form, the CDR3 reads TGTGCCAGCAGTATCGGACAGGGGGCCCCTGAAGCTTTCTTT.

CDR3 coding DNA: TGTGCCAGCAGCCAAGCTCCGGGCAATCAGCCCCAGCATTTT. It yields the protein CASSQAPGNQPQHF. The chain combines TRBV3-1 (or the pseudogene TRBV3-2) with TRBJ1-5; D uncertain. With 1 base removed from V and 2 bases from J, the gap between germline ends came to 6 bases. The CDR3 covers 14 residues. CDR1 and CDR2 from the germline V gene are LGHDT and YNNKEL (reference sequence).

This sequence joins TRBV6-4 and TRBJ1-2, with D maybe TRBD1 (6 bases). This CDR3 has 12 residues. V was trimmed by 7 bases and J by 8 bases, leaving 14 bases between them. In germline, CDR1 is MRHNA, CDR2 SNTAGT. The CDR3 coding sequence is TGTGCCAGCAAGGCCCCTCAGGGGGGCTACACCTTC. It encodes CASKAPQGGYTF.

The V gene is TRBV28, the J gene TRBJ2-7; D possibly corresponds to TRBD2 (6 bases). Germline V lookup: CDR1 MDHEN, CDR2 SYDVKM. The CDR3 runs 13 residues. Deletions cut 6 bases from V and 0 bases from J, with 9 bases between. CDR3 sequence reads: CASRGGSSYEQYV. The CDR3 DNA reads TGTGCCAGCAGGGGGGGTAGCTCCTACGAGCAGTACGTC.

A word on this clone: This sample also contains other DNA sequences that code for the same CDR3. The chain couples TRBV7-2 to TRBJ2-2; 9 bases agree with TRBD2. Per the germline V gene, CDR1 is SGHTA and CDR2 is FQGNSA. The CDR3 spans 16 residues. V dropped 1 base and J dropped 4; count of bases not matched to a gene: 4. This chain's CDR3 is CASSLGLAGITGELFF. CDR3 sequence (DNA): TGTGCCAGCAGCTTAGGTCTAGCGGGGATCACCGGGGAGCTGTTTTTT.

This clone was seen a few times. The gene calls are TRBV5-5 and TRBJ1-2, with TRBD1 as a possible D gene (5 bases). CDR3 size: 14 residues. Deletions cut 2 bases from V and 0 bases from J, with 8 bases between. Germline V CDR1 and CDR2: SGHKS, YYEKEE (reference sequence). CDR3 protein: CASSFGRANYGYTF. Here the CDR3 DNA reads TGTGCCAGCAGCTTCGGCAGGGCTAACTATGGCTACACCTTC.

The gene calls are TRBV2 and TRBJ1-2, with D unclear. The CDR3 covers 13 residues. Trimming shortened V by 7 bases and J by 6 bases, and 15 bases separated the two germline ends. Germline-derived CDR1 and CDR2 are SNHLY and FYNNEI. The CDR3 DNA follows: TGTGCCAGCAACCGGAGGGAGGCTGATGGCTACACCTTC. This translates into CASNRREADGYTF.

The rearrangement links TRBV11-2 to TRBJ1-5, with a possible D match to TRBD1 (6 bases). Germline-derived CDR1 and CDR2 are SGHAT and FQNNGV. The CDR3 has 15 amino acids. The germline V and J ends were trimmed by 5 bases and 0 bases, with 11 bases remaining between them. The CDR3 sequence is CASSLQGNSNQPQHF. The CDR3 bases are TGTGCCAGCAGCCTACAGGGTAATAGCAATCAGCCCCAGCATTTT.

J is TRBJ1-5 and V is TRBV28, with TRBD1 matching 9 bases. CDR1 is MDHEN and CDR2 is SYDVKM in the germline V gene. With V trimmed by 7 bases and J by 1 base, 17 bases remained unmatched. This CDR3 contains 19 residues. The CDR3 bases are TGTGCCAGCACACTCCGAACCCCAAAAGGACAGGGGAGCAATCAGCCCCAGCATTTT. This sequence encodes CASTLRTPKGQGSNQPQHF. The variable domain in full, completed from reference TRBV28 and TRBJ1-5, reads DVKVTQSSRYLVKRTGEKVFLECVQDMDHENMFWYRQDPGLGLRLIYFSYDVKMKEKGDIPEGYSVSREKKERFSLILESASTNQTSMYLCASTLRTPKGQGSNQPQHFGDGTRLSIL.

CDR3 region: CASTRGTGNYEQYF. The DNA for the CDR3 is TGCGCCAGCACTAGAGGGACAGGGAACTACGAGCAGTACTTC. V usage is TRBV5-1 and J usage is TRBJ2-7; 9 bases line up with TRBD1. The V gene's germline CDR1 is SGHRS and CDR2 YFSETQ. J was trimmed by 3 bases and V by 6 bases; bases with no gene match: 7. The CDR3 is made up of 14 amino acids.

The chain combines TRBV7-3 with TRBJ1-1; TRBD1 matches at 8 bases. The CDR3 covers 15 residues. CDR1 is SGHTA, CDR2 FQGTGA, per germline. V dropped 4 bases and J dropped 1; count of bases not matched to a gene: 5. This CDR3 is CASSSGQGRNTEAFF. In nucleotides, the CDR3 is TGTGCCAGCAGCTCCGGACAGGGAAGGAACACTGAAGCTTTCTTT.

With regard to this clone: The identical CDR3 is also encoded by other nucleotide sequences in the sample. The chain has TRBV28 and TRBJ1-3; no definite D call. V was clipped by 3 bases and J by 4 bases, with 4 bases between them. Germline CDR1 is MDHEN and CDR2 is SYDVKM. The CDR3 contains 12 residues. The CDR3 here is CASSFPGNTIYF. The DNA of the CDR3 is TGTGCCAGCAGTTTCCCAGGAAACACCATATATTTT.